A single sample is the source of the 32 T cell receptor beta chains below, sequenced in a study of identical twins. MiXCR, applied by TCRdb to the 5' RACE reads, yields one record per CDR3 protein. The sample gives fewer than 900,000 distinct CDR3 sequences, roughly 20% of which show up once; around 13% is in the top ten. Another study also made use of these data, one on T cells expressing NK-cell markers.

The sample was PBMCs. These receptor sequences come from a woman between 18 and 29 years old in good health.

The chain combines TRBV6-1 with TRBJ2-1, with 8 bases identical to TRBD2. The CDR3 spans 15 residues. The V gene's germline CDR1 is MNHNS and CDR2 SASEGT. V shed 7 bases, J shed 3 bases, and the junction held 8 bases outside the gene matches. DNA for the CDR3: TGTGCCAGCACCGAGAGCGGGAGTCTCTACAATGAGCAGTTCTTC. Its translation is CASTESGSLYNEQFF.

The V and J genes are TRBV7-9 and TRBJ2-3, with 8 bases lining up with TRBD2. Germline lookup yields CDR1 SEHNR and CDR2 FQNEAQ (reference sequence). The CDR3 has 12 residues. Germline trimming cut 5 bases from V and 9 bases from J; bases unmatched to any gene: 4. The CDR3 here is CASSRPGGTQYF. The CDR3 DNA is TGTGCCAGCAGCCGGCCGGGGGGGACGCAGTATTTT.

The chain joins TRBV29-1 to TRBJ2-5; either TRBD1 or TRBD2 may fit D (5 bases each). With 3 bases removed from V and 1 base from J, the gap between germline ends came to 12 bases. Germline-derived CDR1 and CDR2 are SQVTM and ANQGSEA. The CDR3 extends over 14 amino acids. CDR3 nucleotides: TGCAGCGTTGAGGGACGGGCCAGCCAAGAGACCCAGTACTTC. Its protein product is CSVEGRASQETQYF.

The chain carries TRBV9 and TRBJ1-1; 11 nucleotides match TRBD1. The CDR3 length is 15 residues. With V trimmed by 3 bases and J by 1 base, 2 bases remained unmatched. Germline lookup yields CDR1 SGDLS and CDR2 YYNGEE. CDR3 protein: CASSADRGQNTEAFF. The DNA of the CDR3 is TGTGCCAGCAGCGCGGACAGGGGGCAGAACACTGAAGCTTTCTTT.

The chain links TRBV12-3 or TRBV12-4 to TRBJ2-2, with D uncertain. The V end lost 6 bases, the J end lost 0 bases, and 11 bases lay between the germline ends. CDR3 length equals 15 residues. CDR3 in amino acids: CASRQGRANTGELFF. The CDR3 bases are TGTGCCAGCAGACAAGGGCGTGCGAACACCGGGGAGCTGTTTTTT.

Only a few counts were recorded for this clonotype. CDR3 protein: CASSRGSVISYNEQFF. The CDR3 DNA reads TGCGCCAGCAGCCGAGGGAGCGTTATCTCCTACAATGAGCAGTTCTTC. The chain uses TRBV4-3 and TRBJ2-1, with D tentatively TRBD2 (5 bases). CDR3 length: 16 amino acids. Deletions cut 4 bases from V and 0 bases from J, with 13 bases between. Germline V CDR1 and CDR2: LGHNA, YSLEER.

This chain connects TRBV12-3 or TRBV12-4 to TRBJ2-3; maybe TRBD1 (6 bases). This CDR3 region has 16 residues. V was trimmed by 5 bases and J by 0 bases, leaving 15 bases between them. CDR3 sequence reads: CASSTYREGSTDTQYF. CDR3 nucleotides: TGTGCCAGCAGTACCTACAGGGAAGGGAGCACAGATACGCAGTATTTT.

The chain combines TRBV7-9 with TRBJ2-1; D perhaps matches TRBD2 (6 bases). V lost 5 bases to trimming and J lost 14 bases, with 16 bases between them. This CDR3 spans 12 amino acids. The V gene's germline CDR1 is SEHNR and CDR2 FQNEAQ (reference sequence). CDR3 DNA sequence: TGTGCCAGCAGCCCGATTGGCGGGGCAAAGTTCTTC. It codes for CASSPIGGAKFF.

The table lists this clonotype with a few counts. The chain joins TRBV5-4 to TRBJ2-6, with TRBD1 matching over 11 bases. This CDR3 has 20 amino acids. V gave up 2 bases and J gave up 2 bases; unmatched junction bases: 12. Germline CDR1 SGHNT, CDR2 YYREEE (reference sequence). For the CDR3, the DNA is TGTGCCAGCAGCTTCCCCGCGGACAGGGGGCTTGATACTGGGGCCAACGTCCTGACTTTC. Its protein product is CASSFPADRGLDTGANVLTF. Using reference TRBV5-4 and TRBJ2-6 for the parts outside the CDR3, the full variable domain is ETGVTQSPTHLIKTRGQQVTLRCSSQSGHNTVSWYQQALGQGPQFIFQYYREEENGRGNFPPRFSGLQFPNYSSELNVNALELDDSALYLCASSFPADRGLDTGANVLTFGAGSRLTVL.

V gene TRBV2 combines with J gene TRBJ1-4; D remains unclear. Between the trimmed V and J ends, which lost 2 bases and 4 bases, there was a span of 8 bases. The CDR3 is 14 amino acids. Germline V gene sequence: CDR1 SNHLY, CDR2 FYNNEI. DNA of the CDR3: TGTGCCAGCAGTGAACGACGGAATAATGAAAAACTGTTTTTT. Protein sequence: CASSERRNNEKLFF. Full variable domain (missing parts from reference TRBV2 and TRBJ1-4): EPEVTQTPSHQVTQMGQEVILRCVPISNHLYFYWYRQILGQKVEFLVSFYNNEISEKSEIFDDQFSVERPDGSNFTLKIRSTKLEDSAMYFCASSERRNNEKLFFGSGTQLSVL.

CDR3 loop: CASSFSTTQYF. The DNA for the CDR3 is TGTGCCAGCAGCTTCTCCACGACCCAGTACTTC. The rearrangement links TRBV12-3 or TRBV12-4 to TRBJ2-5; D is uncertain. V was clipped by 6 bases and J by 7 bases, with 9 bases between them. The CDR3 sequence is 11 residues long.

This clonotype was recorded a few times. The V call is TRBV5-1, the J call TRBJ2-5; D possibly corresponds to TRBD1 (5 bases). V dropped 0 bases and J dropped 2 bases, with 11 bases sitting between them. CDR1 is SGHRS, CDR2 YFSETQ, per germline. The length of the CDR3 is 15 residues. The CDR3 is CASSLGLRGQETQYF. The CDR3 nucleotides are TGCGCCAGCAGCTTGGGCCTTAGGGGACAAGAGACCCAGTACTTC.

This clonotype was seen more than once but under ten times. The chain joins TRBV5-1 to TRBJ2-5; TRBD1 matches 7 bases. Germline CDR1 SGHRS, CDR2 YFSETQ. The trim removed 4 bases at V and 3 bases at J, leaving 3 bases unmatched. This CDR3 has 13 residues. CDR3: CASSPTGKETQYF. The CDR3 coding sequence is TGCGCCAGCAGCCCGACAGGGAAAGAGACCCAGTACTTC.

In its sample, this clonotype was seen many times. This rearrangement joins TRBV7-9 to TRBJ2-1; D possibly corresponds to TRBD2 (5 bases). The germline gives CDR1 SEHNR, CDR2 FQNEAQ (reference sequence). The CDR3 totals 14 residues. The germline V and J ends were trimmed by 4 bases and 7 bases, with 14 bases remaining between them. The CDR3 nucleotides are TGTGCCAGCAGCTCTTCCTTTAGAGGGAATGAGCAGTTCTTC. Amino acid sequence: CASSSSFRGNEQFF.

This clonotype has just a few counts. The chain couples TRBV24-1 to TRBJ2-5; no clear D gene. The CDR3 is made up of 15 amino acids. Trimming took 4 bases from V and 3 from J, leaving 14 bases between them. Germline values: CDR1 KGHDR, CDR2 SFDVKD. The chain's CDR3 is CATSDPSSLEETQYF. The CDR3 nucleotides read TGTGCCACCAGTGACCCCTCGAGCCTGGAAGAGACCCAGTACTTC.

The table lists this clonotype with a few counts. CDR3 DNA sequence: TGTGCCAGCAGCGATAGCGTCCAGCGGGGGGGAGAGACCCAGTACTTC. It yields the protein CASSDSVQRGGETQYF. The rearrangement joins TRBV5-5 to TRBJ2-5; 10 bases are a match to TRBD2. Germline trimming cut 4 bases from V and 4 bases from J; bases unmatched to any gene: 10. Per the germline V gene, CDR1 is SGHKS and CDR2 is YYEKEE (reference sequence). The CDR3 has 16 residues.

The gene calls are TRBV12-3 or TRBV12-4 and TRBJ2-3; D tentatively fits TRBD1 or TRBD2 (5 bases each). The CDR3 extends over 15 amino acids. The ends were cut back, 3 bases at V and 0 bases at J, with 10 bases in the middle. CDR3 sequence: CASSFGATSTDTQYF. The DNA of the CDR3 is TGTGCCAGCAGTTTCGGGGCCACCAGCACAGATACGCAGTATTTT.

The CDR3 loop is CSAPSTGYEQYF. CDR3 DNA sequence: TGCAGTGCCCCCTCGACGGGTTACGAGCAGTACTTC. J is TRBJ2-7 and V is TRBV20-1; D gene unclear. Germline V lookup: CDR1 DFQATT, CDR2 SNEGSKA (reference sequence). Trimming pared 6 bases from V and 4 bases from J, leaving 13 bases between. The CDR3 is made up of 12 amino acids.

This chain joins TRBV28 and TRBJ2-7; 8 bases are a match to TRBD2. V shed 6 bases, J shed 3 bases, and the junction held 7 bases outside the gene matches. The germline V gene encodes CDR1 MDHEN and CDR2 SYDVKM. CDR3 length: 14 residues. This CDR3 is CASSPGGSVYEQYF. In nucleotides, the CDR3 is TGTGCCAGCAGCCCGGGAGGGTCAGTCTACGAGCAGTACTTC.

The chain couples TRBV12-3 or TRBV12-4 to TRBJ2-5; 13 nucleotides line up with TRBD2. This CDR3 is 15 amino acids long. Trimming took 6 bases from V and 4 from J; bases not matched to a gene: 5. The CDR3 spells CASRATSGRLETQYF. CDR3 DNA sequence: TGTGCCAGCAGAGCGACTAGCGGGAGGCTAGAGACCCAGTACTTC.

The chain combines TRBV20-1 with TRBJ2-1; D is perhaps TRBD2 (7 bases). Per germline, CDR1 DFQATT and CDR2 SNEGSKA (reference sequence). The V end lost 7 bases, the J end lost 5 bases, and 15 bases lay between the germline ends. The CDR3 runs to 13 residues. CDR3 bases: TGCAGTGAGAGCGCGGGGGCAAACAATGAGCAGTTCTTC. Translation: CSESAGANNEQFF.

This clonotype was counted ten times or more. V is TRBV20-1 and J is TRBJ2-3; 8 bases agree with TRBD2. The CDR3 runs 15 residues. The V segment lost 6 bases and the J segment 4 bases; nucleotides outside the gene matches: 12. Germline CDR1 is DFQATT and CDR2 is SNEGSKA (reference sequence). The CDR3: CSALVAPGGPDTQYF. CDR3 DNA sequence: TGCAGTGCCCTGGTCGCTCCGGGGGGGCCAGATACGCAGTATTTT.

The chain joins TRBV6-1 to TRBJ2-4; the match to TRBD1 covers 11 bases. The V gene's germline CDR1 is MNHNS and CDR2 SASEGT. This CDR3 is built from 16 residues. V dropped 5 bases and J dropped 4; count of bases not matched to a gene: 7. The CDR3 DNA sequence: TGTGCCAGCAGTCCCGCGGGGACAGGGGGGAAAAACATTCAGTACTTC. This gives the protein CASSPAGTGGKNIQYF.

This clonotype was picked up a small number of times. The chain recombines TRBV7-2 with TRBJ2-2; D call uncertain. Between the trimmed V and J ends, which lost 4 bases and 10 bases, there was a span of 19 bases. This CDR3 has 15 amino acids. Germline V CDR1 and CDR2: SGHTA, FQGNSA. The DNA for the CDR3 is TGTGCCAGCAGCTCCTCCTTTCGTCTTAGCCCGGAGCTGTTTTTT. This encodes CASSSSFRLSPELFF.

This clonotype was seen more than once but under ten times. This sequence joins TRBV12-5 and TRBJ2-1, with TRBD2 as a possible D gene (6 bases). Trimming removed 7 bases from V and 5 bases from J, with 12 bases in between. The CDR3 runs 13 residues. The germline CDR1 and CDR2 sequences are LGHNT and FRNRAP. The CDR3 coding sequence is TGTGCTAGTGCTCCGGGACTCGACAATGAGCAGTTCTTC. Its translation: CASAPGLDNEQFF.

In its sample, this clonotype was seen a few times. This rearrangement joins TRBV18 to TRBJ1-5; the D is unclear. Per the germline V gene, CDR1 is KGHSH and CDR2 is LQKENI. The V gene lost 4 bases and the J gene lost 1 base, with 8 bases spanning the gap. This CDR3 spans 14 amino acids. The CDR3 protein is CASSRGESNQPQHF. CDR3 DNA: TGTGCCAGCTCACGTGGGGAGAGCAATCAGCCCCAGCATTTT.

The chain is built from TRBV30 and TRBJ2-7, with a tentative D call TRBD1 (5 bases). The CDR3 is 12 residues long. Germline CDR1 GTSNPN, CDR2 SVGIG (reference sequence). V dropped 3 bases and J dropped 3 bases, with 9 bases sitting between them. The CDR3 reads CAWSPRGYEQYF. The CDR3 nucleotides read TGTGCCTGGAGCCCAAGGGGCTACGAGCAGTACTTC. Using reference TRBV30 and TRBJ2-7 for the parts outside the CDR3, the full variable domain is SQTIHQWPATLVQPVGSPLSLECTVEGTSNPNLYWYRQAAGRGLQLLFYSVGIGQISSEVPQNLSASRPQDRQFILSSKKLLLSDSGFYLCAWSPRGYEQYFGPGTRLTVT.

V and J are TRBV29-1 and TRBJ2-1, with D unclear. Trimming cost V 5 bases and J 4 bases, with 6 bases left between them. There are 11 residues in the CDR3. Germline CDR1 is SQVTM and CDR2 is ANQGSEA. CDR3 sequence (DNA): TGCAGCGTTTGGGATTACAATGAGCAGTTCTTC. It codes for CSVWDYNEQFF.

This clonotype showed up just a few times. This chain links TRBV20-1 with TRBJ1-2, with TRBD1 as a possible D gene (5 bases). The V and J ends lost 3 bases and 4 bases respectively, with 21 bases between them. The CDR3 length is 16 residues. Germline CDR1 reads DFQATT; CDR2 reads SNEGSKA (reference sequence). In nucleotides, the CDR3 is TGCAGTGCTAGGCACCCCGGGACGCGAGAGGGCTATGGCTACACCTTC. It translates to CSARHPGTREGYGYTF.

This rearrangement joins TRBV10-3 to TRBJ2-3; 8 nucleotides match TRBD1. Per germline, CDR1 ENHRY and CDR2 SYGVKD. V was pared by 4 bases and J by 4 bases, with 4 bases of the junction left unmatched. This CDR3 comprises 14 residues. The CDR3 region is CAISGQGRADTQYF. The CDR3 nucleotides are TGTGCCATCAGTGGACAGGGGAGAGCAGATACGCAGTATTTT.

The CDR3 spells CASSLAGGGKNIQYF. CDR3 in DNA: TGCGCCAGCAGCTTGGCCGGGGGGGGCAAAAACATTCAGTACTTC. The rearrangement uses TRBV5-1 and TRBJ2-4, with 8 bases fitting TRBD2. Germline V lookup: CDR1 SGHRS, CDR2 YFSETQ. The CDR3 has 15 residues. V dropped 0 bases and J dropped 3; count of bases not matched to a gene: 2.

The CDR3, as DNA: TGTGCCAGCAGTTACAGTGGGCGCTACACCTTC. Translated: CASSYSGRYTF. The chain carries TRBV6-5 and TRBJ1-2; no reliable D call. The V end lost 2 bases, the J end lost 9 bases, and 7 bases lay between the germline ends. Germline CDR1 and CDR2: MNHEY and SVGAGI. The CDR3 totals 11 residues.